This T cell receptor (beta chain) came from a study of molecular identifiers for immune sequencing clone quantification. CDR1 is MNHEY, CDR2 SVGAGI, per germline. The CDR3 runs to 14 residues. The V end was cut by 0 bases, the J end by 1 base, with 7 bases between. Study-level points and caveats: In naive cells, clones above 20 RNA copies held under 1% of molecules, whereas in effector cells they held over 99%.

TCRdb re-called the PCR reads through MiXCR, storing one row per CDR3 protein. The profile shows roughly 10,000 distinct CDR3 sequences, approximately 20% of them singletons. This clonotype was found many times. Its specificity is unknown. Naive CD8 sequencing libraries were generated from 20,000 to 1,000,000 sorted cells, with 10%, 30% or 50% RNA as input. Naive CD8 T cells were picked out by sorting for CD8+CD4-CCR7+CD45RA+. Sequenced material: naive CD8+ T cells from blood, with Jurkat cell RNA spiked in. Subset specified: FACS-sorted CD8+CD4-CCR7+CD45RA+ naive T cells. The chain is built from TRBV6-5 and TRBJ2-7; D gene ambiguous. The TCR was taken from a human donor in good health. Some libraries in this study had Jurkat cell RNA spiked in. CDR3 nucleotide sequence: TGTGCCAGCAGTTACTCGGCCGAATCCTACGAGCAGTACTTC. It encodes CASSYSAESYEQYF.